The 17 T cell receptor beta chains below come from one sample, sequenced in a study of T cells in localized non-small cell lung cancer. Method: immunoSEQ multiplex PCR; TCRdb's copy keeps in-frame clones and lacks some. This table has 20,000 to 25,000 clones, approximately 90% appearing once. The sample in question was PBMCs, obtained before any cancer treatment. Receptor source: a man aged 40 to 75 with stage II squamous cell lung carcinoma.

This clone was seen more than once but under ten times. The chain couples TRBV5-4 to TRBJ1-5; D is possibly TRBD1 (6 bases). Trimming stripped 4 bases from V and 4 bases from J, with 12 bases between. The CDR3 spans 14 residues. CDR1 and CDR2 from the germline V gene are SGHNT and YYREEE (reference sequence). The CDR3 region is CASSRRDTNQPQHF. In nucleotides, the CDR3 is TGTGCCAGCAGCCGCCGGGACACAAATCAGCCCCAGCATTTT. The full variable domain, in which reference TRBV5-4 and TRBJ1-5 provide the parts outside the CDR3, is ETGVTQSPTHLIKTRGQQVTLRCSSQSGHNTVSWYQQALGQGPQFIFQYYREEENGRGNFPPRFSGLQFPNYSSELNVNALELDDSALYLCASSRRDTNQPQHFGDGTRLSIL.

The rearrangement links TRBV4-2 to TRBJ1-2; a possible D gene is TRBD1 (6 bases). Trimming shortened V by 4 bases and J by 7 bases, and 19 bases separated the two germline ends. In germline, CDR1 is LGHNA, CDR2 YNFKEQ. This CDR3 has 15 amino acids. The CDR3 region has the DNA TGTGCCAGCAGCCGCGACCGTACAGGGCAGTCTGGCTACACCTTC. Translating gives CASSRDRTGQSGYTF.

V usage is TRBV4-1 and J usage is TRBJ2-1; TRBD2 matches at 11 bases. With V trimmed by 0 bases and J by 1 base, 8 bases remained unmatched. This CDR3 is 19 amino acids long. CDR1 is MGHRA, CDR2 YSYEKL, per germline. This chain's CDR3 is CASSQDMASGGLSYNEQFF. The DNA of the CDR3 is TGCGCCAGCAGCCAAGATATGGCTAGCGGGGGGCTATCCTACAATGAGCAGTTCTTC.

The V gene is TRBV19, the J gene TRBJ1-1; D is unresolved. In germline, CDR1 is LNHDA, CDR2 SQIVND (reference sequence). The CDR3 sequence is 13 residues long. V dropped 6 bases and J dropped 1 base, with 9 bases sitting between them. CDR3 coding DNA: TGTGCCAGTAGGGACCGCCGGAACACTGAAGCTTTCTTT. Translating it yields CASRDRRNTEAFF.

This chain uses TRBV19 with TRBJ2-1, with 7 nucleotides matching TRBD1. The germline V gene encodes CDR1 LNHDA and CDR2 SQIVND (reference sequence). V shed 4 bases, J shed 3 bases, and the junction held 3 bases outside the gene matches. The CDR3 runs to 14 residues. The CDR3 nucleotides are TGTGCCAGTAGTAGGGCAGGGGGCTACAATGAGCAGTTCTTC. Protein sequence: CASSRAGGYNEQFF.

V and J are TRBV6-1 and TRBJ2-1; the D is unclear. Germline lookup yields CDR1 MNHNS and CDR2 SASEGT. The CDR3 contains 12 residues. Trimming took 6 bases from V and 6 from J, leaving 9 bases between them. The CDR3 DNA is TGTGCCAGCAGGGGATTTGTCAATGAGCAGTTCTTC. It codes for CASRGFVNEQFF.

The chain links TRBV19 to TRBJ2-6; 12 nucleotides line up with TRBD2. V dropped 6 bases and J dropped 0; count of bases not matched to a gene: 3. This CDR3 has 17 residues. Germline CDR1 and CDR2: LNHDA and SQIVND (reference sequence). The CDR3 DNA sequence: TGTGCCAGTAGCGGACTAGCGGGGAACTCTGGGGCCAACGTCCTGACTTTC. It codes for CASSGLAGNSGANVLTF.

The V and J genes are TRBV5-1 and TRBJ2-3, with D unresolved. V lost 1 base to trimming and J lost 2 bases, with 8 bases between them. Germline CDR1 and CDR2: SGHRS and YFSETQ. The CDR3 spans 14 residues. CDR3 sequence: CASSLQPPTDTQYF. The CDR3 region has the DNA TGCGCCAGCAGCTTGCAGCCGCCCACAGATACGCAGTATTTT.

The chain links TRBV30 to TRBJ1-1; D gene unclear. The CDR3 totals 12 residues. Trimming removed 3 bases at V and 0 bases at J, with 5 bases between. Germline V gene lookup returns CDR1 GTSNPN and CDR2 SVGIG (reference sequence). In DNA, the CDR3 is TGTGCCTGGAGCCCGCTGAACACTGAAGCTTTCTTT. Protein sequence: CAWSPLNTEAFF. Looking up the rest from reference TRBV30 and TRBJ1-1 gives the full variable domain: SQTIHQWPATLVQPVGSPLSLECTVEGTSNPNLYWYRQAAGRGLQLLFYSVGIGQISSEVPQNLSASRPQDRQFILSSKKLLLSDSGFYLCAWSPLNTEAFFGQGTRLTVV.

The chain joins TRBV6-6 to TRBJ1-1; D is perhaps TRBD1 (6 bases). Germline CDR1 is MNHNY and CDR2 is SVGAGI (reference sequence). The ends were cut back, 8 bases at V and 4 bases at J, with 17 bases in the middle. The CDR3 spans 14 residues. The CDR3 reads CASLSGALGTEAFF. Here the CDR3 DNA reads TGTGCCAGCCTATCGGGGGCGCTTGGCACTGAAGCTTTCTTT.

CDR3: CASSYSRGRNQPQHF. CDR3 in DNA: TGTGCCAGCAGTTACTCCAGGGGGCGCAATCAGCCCCAGCATTTT. The V call is TRBV6-6, the J call TRBJ1-5; 8 positions match TRBD1. V lost 0 bases to trimming and J lost 2 bases; unmatched junction nucleotides: 0. Germline V gene data show CDR1 as MNHNY and CDR2 as SVGAGI (reference sequence). The CDR3 loop spans 15 amino acids.

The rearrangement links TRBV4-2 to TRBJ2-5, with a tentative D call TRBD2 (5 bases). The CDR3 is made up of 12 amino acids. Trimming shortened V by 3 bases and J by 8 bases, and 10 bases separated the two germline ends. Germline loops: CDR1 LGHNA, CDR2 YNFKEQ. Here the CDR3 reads CASSQESGTQYF. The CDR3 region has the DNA TGTGCCAGCAGCCAGGAGAGCGGCACCCAGTACTTC.

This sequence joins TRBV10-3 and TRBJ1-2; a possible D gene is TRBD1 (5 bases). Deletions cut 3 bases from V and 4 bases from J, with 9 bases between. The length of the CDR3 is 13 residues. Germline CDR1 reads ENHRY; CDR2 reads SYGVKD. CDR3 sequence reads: CAISDRRGYGYTF. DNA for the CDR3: TGTGCCATCAGTGACAGGAGGGGCTATGGCTACACCTTC.

CDR3 protein: CASSLDRHSGANVLTF. The CDR3 region has the DNA TGTGCCAGCAGTCTGGACAGGCACTCTGGGGCCAACGTCCTGACTTTC. The rearrangement links TRBV28 to TRBJ2-6, with 7 bases identical to TRBD1. CDR3 size: 16 residues. V lost 5 bases and J lost 0; bases outside the gene matches: 4. CDR1 and CDR2 (germline): MDHEN, SYDVKM.

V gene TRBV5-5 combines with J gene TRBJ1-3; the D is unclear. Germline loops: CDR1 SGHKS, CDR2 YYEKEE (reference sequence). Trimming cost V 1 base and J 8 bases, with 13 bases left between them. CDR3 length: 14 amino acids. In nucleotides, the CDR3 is TGTGCCAGCAGCTTGCCGACCGCCGGGCACACCATATATTTT. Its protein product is CASSLPTAGHTIYF.

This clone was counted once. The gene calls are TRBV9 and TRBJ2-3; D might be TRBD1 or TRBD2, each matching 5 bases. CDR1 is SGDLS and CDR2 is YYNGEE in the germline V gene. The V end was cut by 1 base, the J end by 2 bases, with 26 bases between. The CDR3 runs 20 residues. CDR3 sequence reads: CASSVPAAGRMGRDTDTQYF. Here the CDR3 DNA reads TGTGCCAGCAGCGTACCAGCCGCAGGGAGAATGGGTAGAGACACAGATACGCAGTATTTT.

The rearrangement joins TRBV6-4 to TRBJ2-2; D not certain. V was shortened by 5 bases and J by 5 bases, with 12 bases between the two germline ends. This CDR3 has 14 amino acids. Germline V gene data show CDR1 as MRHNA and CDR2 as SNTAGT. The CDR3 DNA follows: TGTGCCAGCAGTCAGAACATGATGACCGGGGAGCTGTTTTTT. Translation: CASSQNMMTGELFF.